The clone carrying this T cell receptor (beta chain) was counted ten times or more. The data are from a study of neurological immune-mediated disorders. Deletions cut 2 bases from V and 8 bases from J, with 9 bases between. The CDR3 runs 11 residues. Per germline, CDR1 DFQATT and CDR2 SNEGSKA (reference sequence). TCRdb passed the 5' RACE reads through MiXCR, listing each CDR3 protein once. Counted here are roughly 60,000 distinct CDR3 sequences, roughly 11% occurring once; the ten biggest clones make up over 1.5%. Sequences were obtained from PBMCs. V usage is TRBV20-1 and J usage is TRBJ1-1; possible D gene TRBD1, 6 bases. This receptor was obtained from a man in his 60s in good health. The CDR3 DNA follows: TGCAGTGCTAGACAGGGGAGGGAAGCTTTCTTT. Residues: CSARQGREAFF.